This TCR beta chain was sequenced in a study of cytomegalovirus exposure and HLA in healthy donors. The PCR contained 60 Vbeta and 13 Jbeta primers. Profiled with immunoSEQ multiplex PCR; TCRdb holds only in-frame clones, not every one. The table includes about 110,000 clones, 15% detected once. This clone came up a few times. The receptor's source is a woman aged 18-29 years in good health and CMV-seronegative. Sequencing was done on a sample of PBMCs.

The CDR3 spells CATTRGVKQFF. In DNA, the CDR3 is TGTGCCACCACCCGGGGGGTCAAGCAGTTCTTC. The chain couples TRBV27 to TRBJ2-1; 7 bases align to TRBD2. The germline CDR1 and CDR2 sequences are MNHEY and SMNVEV (reference sequence). This CDR3 region has 11 residues. The ends lost 10 bases at V and 11 bases at J; junction bases unmatched: 8.